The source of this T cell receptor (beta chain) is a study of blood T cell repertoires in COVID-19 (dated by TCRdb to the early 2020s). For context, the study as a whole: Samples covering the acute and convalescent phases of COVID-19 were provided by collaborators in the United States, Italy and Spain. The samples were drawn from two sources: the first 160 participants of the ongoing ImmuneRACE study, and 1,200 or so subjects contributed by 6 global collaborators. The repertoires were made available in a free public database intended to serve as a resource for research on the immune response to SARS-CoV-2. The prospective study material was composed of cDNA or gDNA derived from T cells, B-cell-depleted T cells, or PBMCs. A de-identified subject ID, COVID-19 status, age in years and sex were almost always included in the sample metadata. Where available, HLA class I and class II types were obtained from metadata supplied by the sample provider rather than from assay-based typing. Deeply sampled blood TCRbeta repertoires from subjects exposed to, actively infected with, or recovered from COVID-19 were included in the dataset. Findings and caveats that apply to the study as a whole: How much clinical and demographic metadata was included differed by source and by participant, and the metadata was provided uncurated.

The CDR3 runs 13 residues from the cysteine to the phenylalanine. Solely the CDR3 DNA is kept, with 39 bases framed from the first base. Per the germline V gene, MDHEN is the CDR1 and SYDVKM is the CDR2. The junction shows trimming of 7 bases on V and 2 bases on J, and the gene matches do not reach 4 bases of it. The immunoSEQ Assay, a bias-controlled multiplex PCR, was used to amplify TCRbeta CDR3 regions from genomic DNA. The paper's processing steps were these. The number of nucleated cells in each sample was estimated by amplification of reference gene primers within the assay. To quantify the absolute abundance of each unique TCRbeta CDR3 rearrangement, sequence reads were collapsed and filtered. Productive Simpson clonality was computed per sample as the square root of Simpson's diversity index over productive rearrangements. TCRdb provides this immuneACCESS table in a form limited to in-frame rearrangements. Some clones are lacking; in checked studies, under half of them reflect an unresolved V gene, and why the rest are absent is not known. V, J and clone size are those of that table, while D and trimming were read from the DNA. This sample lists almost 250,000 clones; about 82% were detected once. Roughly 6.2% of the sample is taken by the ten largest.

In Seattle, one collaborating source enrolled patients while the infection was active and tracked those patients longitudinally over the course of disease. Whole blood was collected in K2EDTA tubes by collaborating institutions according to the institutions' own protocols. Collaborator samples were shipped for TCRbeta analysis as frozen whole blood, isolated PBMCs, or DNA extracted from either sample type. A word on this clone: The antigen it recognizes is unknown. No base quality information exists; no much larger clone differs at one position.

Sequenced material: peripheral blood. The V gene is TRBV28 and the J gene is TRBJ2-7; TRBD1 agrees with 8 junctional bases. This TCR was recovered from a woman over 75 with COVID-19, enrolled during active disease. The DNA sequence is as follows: TGTGCCAGCATCGAGGGACAGGCCTACGAGCAGTACTTC. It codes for CASIEGQAYEQYF.